The 27 T cell receptor beta chains below all came from one sample that was sequenced in a study of blood T cells in healthy people across ages. A J-beta primer mix and a sample-barcoded 5' primer were used in a second PCR of roughly 6 to 12 cycles. A single record per CDR3 protein comes from TCRdb applying MiXCR to the 5' RACE reads. The sample has about 1.6 million distinct CDR3 sequences, roughly 32% seen once. Source material: blood. Every receptor here comes from a woman between 25 and 40 years old in good health.

The gene calls are TRBV20-1 and TRBJ2-5; D ambiguous. The CDR3 runs to 15 residues. V dropped 3 bases and J dropped 2 bases, with 16 bases sitting between them. Germline CDR1 reads DFQATT; CDR2 reads SNEGSKA (reference sequence). Here the CDR3 DNA reads TGCAGTGCTAGCCCAAAAGGACGGGCACAAGAGACCCAGTACTTC. This gives the protein CSASPKGRAQETQYF.

The V gene is TRBV7-7, the J gene TRBJ2-1; 9 positions agree with TRBD2. CDR3 length equals 19 residues. J gave up 0 bases and V 5 bases, and 14 bases lay outside the gene matches. Looked up from germline, CDR1 is SSHAT and CDR2 is FNYEAQ (reference sequence). This chain's CDR3 is CASSRGGGPGSSSYNEQFF. CDR3 nucleotides: TGTGCCAGCAGCCGCGGGGGGGGACCGGGCTCGAGCTCCTACAATGAGCAGTTCTTC.

Notes on this clonotype: Sequence at one end of the junction differs from germline and may be a read error. The V and J genes are TRBV4-2 and TRBJ1-4; 7 nucleotides agree with TRBD1. This CDR3 contains 17 residues. CDR1 and CDR2 (germline): LGHNA, YNFKEQ. DNA of the CDR3: TGTGCCAGCGGCCAAGTGGGCAGGGGGACAACTAATGAAAAACTGTTTTTT. Encoded protein: CASGQVGRGTTNEKLFF.

Ten or more counts support this clonotype. The chain combines TRBV29-1 with TRBJ2-1; D gene unclear. V was clipped by 3 bases and J by 0 bases, with 12 bases between them. Germline-derived CDR1 and CDR2 are SQVTM and ANQGSEA. The CDR3 runs 15 residues. CDR3: CSVDRQPSSYNEQFF. CDR3 in DNA: TGCAGCGTTGATAGGCAGCCGAGCTCCTACAATGAGCAGTTCTTC.

This clonotype was seen just once. This chain uses TRBV7-3 with TRBJ2-1; 8 nucleotides match TRBD2. V lost 5 bases to trimming and J lost 6 bases; unmatched junction nucleotides: 6. The CDR3 is made up of 14 amino acids. CDR1 and CDR2 (germline): SGHTA, FQGTGA. Here the CDR3 reads CASSPTGTSNEQFF. The CDR3 region has the DNA TGTGCCAGCAGCCCTACCGGGACTAGCAATGAGCAGTTCTTC.

This clonotype has a handful of counts. The gene calls are TRBV5-1 and TRBJ2-3; 12 bases line up with TRBD2. Germline V gives CDR1 SGHRS, CDR2 YFSETQ. V gave up 4 bases and J gave up 2 bases; unmatched junction bases: 5. The CDR3 spans 16 residues. DNA for the CDR3: TGCGCCAGCAGCCGACTAGCGGGGGCGAACACAGATACGCAGTATTTT. Translated: CASSRLAGANTDTQYF.

Details on this clonotype: An end of the junction does not agree with germline; a read error may underlie this. This chain joins TRBV6-5 and TRBJ2-3; maybe TRBD2 (7 bases). Germline V gives CDR1 MNHEY, CDR2 SVGAGI. The CDR3 is 14 residues long. The chain's CDR3 is CASRGGTTLHTQYF. CDR3 DNA sequence: TGCGCCAGCAGGGGTGGGACTACGCTGCATACGCAGTATTTT.

For this clonotype: The junction departs from the called germline gene at one end, perhaps through a read error. This sequence joins TRBV9 and TRBJ2-1; D gene unclear. The CDR3 has 14 residues. CDR1 is SGDLS, CDR2 YYNGEE, per germline. The CDR3 loop is CASSVDGGPGELFF. For the CDR3, the DNA is TGTGCCAGCAGCGTAGACGGCGGACCTGGTGAGCTGTTCTTC.

This chain joins TRBV27 and TRBJ2-1; D possibly matches TRBD1 or TRBD2 (5 bases each). The V end lost 5 bases, the J end lost 4 bases, and 24 bases lay between the germline ends. The CDR3 spans 18 residues. CDR1 and CDR2 from the germline V gene are MNHEY and SMNVEV (reference sequence). For the CDR3, the DNA is TGTGCCAGCAGTCTGGCTCGTGTCGGCCCGGGGCTTTACAATGAGCAGTTCTTC. This translates into CASSLARVGPGLYNEQFF.

This clonotype appeared a few times. V and J are TRBV20-1 and TRBJ2-7, with D possibly being TRBD2 (6 bases). The V and J ends lost 5 bases and 0 bases respectively, with 11 bases between them. This CDR3 comprises 13 residues. The V gene's germline CDR1 is DFQATT and CDR2 SNEGSKA (reference sequence). This CDR3 is CSAFSGYSYEQYF. The CDR3 DNA reads as TGCAGTGCTTTTAGCGGATACTCCTACGAGCAGTACTTC.

This clonotype was seen a handful of times. The chain recombines TRBV27 with TRBJ2-5; 9 positions match TRBD2. With V trimmed by 6 bases and J by 2 bases, 13 bases remained unmatched. The germline V gene has CDR1 MNHEY and CDR2 SMNVEV (reference sequence). The length of the CDR3 is 17 residues. This CDR3 is CASSFLAGRGGQETQYF. For the CDR3, the DNA is TGTGCCAGCAGCTTCCTAGCGGGGCGGGGGGGGCAAGAGACCCAGTACTTC.

The sample holds a few counts of this clonotype. The rearrangement joins TRBV6-1 to TRBJ1-2; D not certain. Germline CDR1 and CDR2: MNHNS and SASEGT. The V end was cut by 5 bases, the J end by 8 bases, with 12 bases between. CDR3 length: 12 residues. Here the CDR3 reads CASSSGPSGYTF. The CDR3 DNA is TGTGCCAGCAGTAGTGGCCCGTCGGGCTACACCTTC.

This chain links TRBV5-1 with TRBJ2-7; tentative D call: TRBD2 (6 bases). Germline CDR1 SGHRS, CDR2 YFSETQ. The CDR3 contains 16 residues. Trimming removed 3 bases at V and 0 bases at J, with 16 bases between. CDR3 residues: CASSSSPGESSYEQYF. CDR3 DNA sequence: TGCGCCAGCAGCTCTTCTCCGGGAGAGAGCTCCTACGAGCAGTACTTC.

This clonotype was found many times. The chain is built from TRBV9 and TRBJ1-1; D not resolved. Between the trimmed V and J ends, which lost 5 bases and 0 bases, there was a span of 11 bases. CDR3 length equals 14 residues. The germline gives CDR1 SGDLS, CDR2 YYNGEE. The CDR3 is CASSVGRMNTEAFF. In DNA, the CDR3 is TGTGCCAGCAGTGTTGGTCGCATGAACACTGAAGCTTTCTTT.

The gene calls are TRBV6-1 and TRBJ2-1; 7 nucleotides line up with TRBD1. V was pared by 7 bases and J by 6 bases, with 9 bases of the junction left unmatched. CDR1 and CDR2 (germline): MNHNS, SASEGT. This CDR3 has 14 amino acids. DNA of the CDR3: TGTGCCAGCAAAGGGACAGAGTCTGGCAATGAGCAGTTCTTC. Its protein product is CASKGTESGNEQFF.

The CDR3 is CASSQQGGRAFSGANVLTF. CDR3 nucleotide sequence: TGTGCCAGCAGCCAACAGGGAGGGCGGGCCTTCTCTGGGGCCAACGTCCTGACTTTC. This chain uses TRBV6-1 with TRBJ2-6; tentative D call: TRBD2 (7 bases). The V and J ends lost 6 bases and 0 bases respectively, with 21 bases between them. The CDR3 contains 19 residues. CDR1 and CDR2 from the germline V gene are MNHNS and SASEGT.

J is TRBJ2-3 and V is TRBV20-1; tentatively, D is TRBD2 (5 bases). There are 16 residues in the CDR3. Germline loops: CDR1 DFQATT, CDR2 SNEGSKA (reference sequence). V lost 3 bases and J lost 6, with 22 bases in between. The CDR3 loop is CSASVAGSRPIDTQYF. In DNA form, the CDR3 reads TGCAGTGCTAGCGTTGCGGGTTCGAGACCCATCGATACGCAGTATTTT.

The chain is built from TRBV9 and TRBJ2-3; the D gene is possibly TRBD2 (6 bases). Germline V gene sequence: CDR1 SGDLS, CDR2 YYNGEE. This CDR3 has 12 amino acids. Trimming removed 3 bases from V and 6 bases from J, with 8 bases in between. DNA of the CDR3: TGTGCCAGCAGCGATGGGGGGGATACGCAGTATTTT. Residues: CASSDGGDTQYF.

The V gene is TRBV4-1, the J gene TRBJ2-3; 9 bases are shared with TRBD2. The V gene's germline CDR1 is MGHRA and CDR2 YSYEKL. The CDR3 is 18 amino acids. V lost 0 bases, J lost 2 bases, and 9 bases stayed unmatched. The CDR3 region is CASSQDYRRGGHTDTQYF. The CDR3 nucleotides are TGCGCCAGCAGCCAAGATTACAGGCGGGGGGGACACACAGATACGCAGTATTTT.

This chain connects TRBV9 to TRBJ1-2; 8 bases fit TRBD1. CDR1 is SGDLS and CDR2 is YYNGEE in the germline V gene. V shed 8 bases and J 6 bases; nucleotides not matched to a gene: 12. The CDR3 is made up of 14 amino acids. CDR3 nucleotides: TGTGCCAGTGGCCCCGGACAGGGTGGCCATGGCTACACCTTC. Translated, it gives CASGPGQGGHGYTF.

The J gene is TRBJ2-5, the V gene TRBV7-9; D perhaps matches TRBD2 (5 bases). V shed 1 base and J shed 3 bases, with 12 bases lying between them. The CDR3 extends over 15 amino acids. Germline-derived CDR1 and CDR2 are SEHNR and FQNEAQ (reference sequence). Here the CDR3 reads CASSLVEDLKETQYF. CDR3 nucleotides: TGTGCCAGCAGCTTAGTAGAGGACTTGAAAGAGACCCAGTACTTC.

This clonotype was recorded many times. The V call is TRBV7-2, the J call TRBJ2-1, with D possibly being TRBD1 or TRBD2 (5 bases each). Germline CDR1 and CDR2: SGHTA and FQGNSA. The CDR3 is 16 residues long. Trimming removed 4 bases from V and 10 bases from J, with 23 bases in between. CDR3 region: CASSSRDRLGLGEQFF. The CDR3 bases are TGTGCCAGCAGCTCAAGGGACCGACTGGGCCTGGGGGAGCAGTTCTTC.

This clonotype was seen only a few times. The V call is TRBV27, the J call TRBJ2-1; 12 positions agree with TRBD2. Trimming took 6 bases from V and 9 from J; bases not matched to a gene: 9. The CDR3 covers 15 residues. Germline assignment: CDR1 MNHEY and CDR2 SMNVEV (reference sequence). CDR3 sequence: CASRQQGLAGSEQFF. The CDR3 coding sequence is TGTGCCAGCAGACAACAAGGACTAGCGGGAAGTGAGCAGTTCTTC.

This clonotype was found a few times. This chain joins TRBV9 and TRBJ2-1, with 8 bases that match TRBD2. CDR1 and CDR2 from the germline V gene are SGDLS and YYNGEE. V shed 0 bases, J shed 4 bases, and the junction held 6 bases outside the gene matches. The CDR3 sequence is 16 residues long. The CDR3 sequence: CASSVAKASGYNEQFF. In DNA form, the CDR3 reads TGTGCCAGCAGCGTAGCTAAGGCTAGCGGGTACAATGAGCAGTTCTTC.

This clonotype has ten or more counts. The V and J genes are TRBV12-3 or TRBV12-4 and TRBJ1-2; no clear D gene. The CDR3 has 11 amino acids. The V end lost 10 bases, the J end lost 5 bases, and 11 bases lay between the germline ends. Here the CDR3 DNA reads TGTGCCACCCAGCCCCTTTATGGCTACACCTTC. This sequence encodes CATQPLYGYTF.

The chain links TRBV3-1 to TRBJ2-1, with 11 bases identical to TRBD2. Trimming at V came to 4 bases and at J to 6 bases, leaving 11 bases not matched to a gene. CDR3 length: 17 amino acids. Germline V gives CDR1 LGHDT, CDR2 YNNKEL (reference sequence). CDR3 nucleotide sequence: TGTGCCAGCAGCCGATACCGAAGGACTAGCGGGTTCAATGAGCAGTTCTTC. This sequence encodes CASSRYRRTSGFNEQFF.

V and J are TRBV6-5 and TRBJ2-3; 13 positions match TRBD2. J was trimmed by 3 bases and V by 1 base; bases with no gene match: 7. CDR3 length: 18 residues. The germline CDR1 and CDR2 sequences are MNHEY and SVGAGI. Written as DNA, the CDR3 is TGTGCCAGCAGTTACTTGAGACTAGCGGGGGGCGTAACAGATACGCAGTATTTT. Translation gives CASSYLRLAGGVTDTQYF.